This T cell receptor beta chain was identified during a study of blood T cells in healthy people across ages. On the study more broadly: Template switching retrieved approximately one barcoded beta molecule for each two T cells.

In terms of origin and age, donors were healthy Caucasian individuals from Russia aged roughly 6 to 100. The germline CDR1 and CDR2 sequences are SQVTM and ANQGSEA. Trimming left V 7 bases short and J 0 bases short, with 17 bases between. This CDR3 has 15 amino acids. It was with a sample-barcoded 5' primer and a J-beta primer mix that a second PCR of roughly 6 to 11 cycles was run. The authors tagged each cDNA molecule using a template-switch adaptor with 12 random nucleotides. TCRdb redid the calling of the 5' RACE reads with MiXCR, one entry per CDR3 protein. The top ten clones hold about an eighth of a sample with 980,000 or so distinct CDR3 sequences, around 48% of them seen once.

The specimen was blood. J is TRBJ2-3 and V is TRBV29-1; the D gene is possibly TRBD2 (5 bases). This TCR derives from a man aged 30-40 years in good health. CDR3 sequence (DNA): TGCAGCGGGAGAGAGGAGGCACCAAGCACAGATACGCAGTATTTT. Translated, it gives CSGREEAPSTDTQYF.